The 19 T cell receptor beta chains below were found in one sample sequenced in a study of T-cell reconstitution after alpha-beta-depleted transplantation in children. This sample's TCRbeta library carried unique molecular identifier barcodes. TCRdb processed the PCR reads anew with MiXCR; each CDR3 protein has one entry. The sample includes 530,000 or so distinct CDR3 sequences, 20% to 30% of them seen just once. The sample in question was PBMCs, obtained before TCRalphabeta/CD19-depleted stem cell transplant. Source of these receptors: a boy in the first two years of life with Wiskott-Aldrich syndrome, due to receive a stem cell transplant.

The rearrangement joins TRBV7-2 to TRBJ1-1, with TRBD1 identical over 7 bases. The germline V gene has CDR1 SGHTA and CDR2 FQGNSA. After removal of 5 bases from V and 4 bases from J, the junction contained 13 bases not matched to a gene. This CDR3 is 16 amino acids long. This CDR3 is CASSPQGGTSTTEAFF. The CDR3 region has the DNA TGTGCCAGCAGCCCCCAAGGGGGCACGTCAACCACTGAAGCTTTCTTT.

This clonotype turned up a few times. The chain combines TRBV7-2 with TRBJ1-4; 9 positions match TRBD1. The CDR3 is 16 residues long. The germline CDR1 and CDR2 sequences are SGHTA and FQGNSA. The junction had 12 bases not matched to a gene; V was cut back by 5 bases and J by 8 bases. The CDR3 DNA reads as TGTGCCAGCAGCCCCCGCCCGGGACAGGGAGGCGAAAAACTGTTTTTT. Translated: CASSPRPGQGGEKLFF.

The chain is built from TRBV5-5 and TRBJ2-7; D is undetermined. Germline CDR1 is SGHKS and CDR2 is YYEKEE (reference sequence). Trimming stripped 4 bases from V and 5 bases from J, with 16 bases between. The CDR3 covers 14 residues. CDR3 in amino acids: CASSPGPLGNEQYF. CDR3 nucleotides: TGTGCCAGCAGCCCCGGACCCCTGGGTAACGAGCAGTACTTC.

The table lists this clonotype with a few counts. V gene TRBV30 combines with J gene TRBJ1-3; D possibly corresponds to TRBD1 (6 bases). From germline, CDR1 is GTSNPN and CDR2 SVGIG (reference sequence). The CDR3 is made up of 13 amino acids. DNA of the CDR3: TGTGCTTGGGGCAGGGGCGGTGGAAACACCATATATTTT. Translating gives CAWGRGGGNTIYF.

The chain couples TRBV7-8 to TRBJ2-7; D perhaps matches TRBD2 (5 bases). The CDR3 loop spans 12 amino acids. The germline V and J ends were trimmed by 5 bases and 3 bases, with 8 bases remaining between them. CDR1 and CDR2 from the germline V gene are SGHVS and FQNEAQ. In DNA, the CDR3 is TGTGCCAGCAGCATAGAGGGCTACGAGCAGTACTTC. Protein product: CASSIEGYEQYF.

The chain couples TRBV7-2 to TRBJ2-1; D remains ambiguous. Germline V gene lookup returns CDR1 SGHTA and CDR2 FQGNSA. The CDR3 length is 16 residues. The V and J ends lost 1 base and 5 bases respectively, with 15 bases between them. This chain's CDR3 is CASSLGTGPLDNEQFF. The CDR3 bases are TGTGCCAGCAGCTTAGGGACCGGGCCCCTCGACAATGAGCAGTTCTTC.

This clonotype was counted between two and nine times. The V and J genes are TRBV5-1 and TRBJ2-7; the match to TRBD1 covers 8 bases. Germline CDR1 is SGHRS and CDR2 is YFSETQ. The CDR3 contains 14 residues. Germline trimming cut 9 bases from V and 3 bases from J; bases unmatched to any gene: 11. CDR3 sequence: CATASRDRNYEQYF. The CDR3 coding sequence is TGCGCCACAGCTTCCCGGGACAGGAACTACGAGCAGTACTTC.

In its sample, this clonotype was seen a few times. This chain joins TRBV6-1 and TRBJ2-5, with D possibly matching TRBD2 (5 bases). Per the germline V gene, CDR1 is MNHNS and CDR2 is SASEGT. Between the trimmed V and J ends, which lost 6 bases and 1 base, there was a span of 18 bases. This CDR3 has 16 residues. CDR3 DNA: TGTGCCAGCAGAACCCGACTGGGCGGAGGCCAAGAGACCCAGTACTTC. Translating gives CASRTRLGGGQETQYF.

This rearrangement joins TRBV4-1 to TRBJ1-2; D gene unclear. Germline V gene data show CDR1 as MGHRA and CDR2 as YSYEKL. There are 16 residues in the CDR3. With 0 bases removed from V and 7 bases from J, the gap between germline ends came to 18 bases. The CDR3 spells CASSQDYVRTPRGYTF. The CDR3 nucleotides read TGCGCCAGCAGCCAAGACTACGTTCGAACACCCCGTGGCTACACCTTC.

V is TRBV15 and J is TRBJ1-2, with D unresolved. Deletions cut 0 bases from V and 4 bases from J, with 9 bases between. The CDR3 totals 14 residues. Germline lookup yields CDR1 LNHNV and CDR2 YYDKDF (reference sequence). The CDR3 sequence is CATSRDHISYGYTF. The CDR3 nucleotides are TGTGCCACCAGCAGAGACCACATCTCCTATGGCTACACCTTC.

This clonotype appeared a few times. The chain couples TRBV20-1 to TRBJ1-1; D unclear. This CDR3 is 13 amino acids long. V was clipped by 6 bases and J by 2 bases, with 13 bases between them. Germline CDR1 is DFQATT and CDR2 is SNEGSKA (reference sequence). CDR3 loop: CSAQWEVNTEAFF. CDR3 DNA sequence: TGCAGTGCCCAATGGGAGGTTAACACTGAAGCTTTCTTT.

This clonotype was observed a handful of times. This sequence joins TRBV5-1 and TRBJ1-2, with 10 bases aligning to TRBD1. This CDR3 comprises 12 residues. The germline gives CDR1 SGHRS, CDR2 YFSETQ. The V segment lost 5 bases and the J segment 9 bases; nucleotides outside the gene matches: 4. CDR3 protein: CASSRDRGSYTF. The DNA of the CDR3 is TGCGCCAGCAGTCGGGACAGGGGCAGCTACACCTTC.

This chain joins TRBV12-3 or TRBV12-4 and TRBJ1-3; D possibly corresponds to TRBD1 (5 bases). Trimming took 6 bases from V and 1 from J, leaving 16 bases between them. The CDR3 contains 16 residues. The CDR3 is CASSLRVKGSGNTIYF. DNA for the CDR3: TGTGCCAGCAGCCTTAGGGTGAAGGGGTCTGGAAACACCATATATTTT.

This clonotype appeared a few times. V and J are TRBV11-3 and TRBJ2-1, with 8 bases fitting TRBD1. V shed 1 base, J shed 2 bases, and the junction held 7 bases outside the gene matches. This CDR3 is built from 17 residues. Germline CDR1 is SGHNT and CDR2 is YENEEA. The CDR3 DNA reads as TGTGCCAGCAGCTTAGTATCGACAGGGGTCACCTACAATGAGCAGTTCTTC. Amino acids: CASSLVSTGVTYNEQFF. Full variable domain (remainder filled in from reference TRBV11-3 and TRBJ2-1): EAGVVQSPRYKIIEKKQPVAFWCNPISGHNTLYWYLQNLGQGPELLIRYENEEAVDDSQLPKDRFSAERLKGVDSTLKIQPAELGDSAVYLCASSLVSTGVTYNEQFFGPGTRLTVL.

The genes are TRBV4-1 and TRBJ2-7; 7 bases fit TRBD1. This CDR3 spans 15 amino acids. The V gene's germline CDR1 is MGHRA and CDR2 YSYEKL. The ends lost 3 bases at V and 6 bases at J; junction bases unmatched: 11. This chain's CDR3 is CASSQRGQSFREQYF. The CDR3 region has the DNA TGCGCCAGCAGCCAGAGGGGACAGTCCTTTCGCGAGCAGTACTTC.

This clonotype occurred a few times. V and J are TRBV5-1 and TRBJ2-7, with D possibly TRBD2 on 5 matching bases. The ends were cut back, 1 base at V and 3 bases at J, with 11 bases in the middle. Germline CDR1 reads SGHRS; CDR2 reads YFSETQ. The CDR3 has 14 amino acids. CDR3 region: CASSLTDRGYEQYF. The CDR3 bases are TGCGCCAGCAGCTTGACGGACCGGGGCTACGAGCAGTACTTC.

The V call is TRBV5-1, the J call TRBJ2-1; 9 nucleotides match TRBD2. This CDR3 has 19 amino acids. Per the germline V gene, CDR1 is SGHRS and CDR2 is YFSETQ. Unmatched junction bases numbered 14, after V lost 4 bases and J lost 0 bases. The CDR3 sequence: CASSLLPREGLSSYNEQFF. CDR3 coding DNA: TGCGCCAGCAGCCTCCTGCCGCGGGAGGGCCTGAGCTCCTACAATGAGCAGTTCTTC.

This clonotype was seen a few times. The chain recombines TRBV27 with TRBJ2-7; 8 positions agree with TRBD2. The germline gives CDR1 MNHEY, CDR2 SMNVEV (reference sequence). The CDR3 spans 16 residues. With V trimmed by 7 bases and J by 2 bases, 13 bases remained unmatched. The CDR3 DNA reads TGTGCCAGCATTGGTACCGGGACTAGTGATACCTACGAGCAGTACTTC. Translating it yields CASIGTGTSDTYEQYF.

This clonotype came up a few times. The chain joins TRBV5-1 to TRBJ2-3; no clear D. V gave up 0 bases and J gave up 0 bases, with 8 bases separating them. This CDR3 region has 15 residues. Looked up from germline, CDR1 is SGHRS and CDR2 is YFSETQ. This CDR3 reads CASSLASTSTDTQYF. The CDR3 DNA sequence: TGCGCCAGCAGCTTGGCTAGTACTAGCACAGATACGCAGTATTTT.